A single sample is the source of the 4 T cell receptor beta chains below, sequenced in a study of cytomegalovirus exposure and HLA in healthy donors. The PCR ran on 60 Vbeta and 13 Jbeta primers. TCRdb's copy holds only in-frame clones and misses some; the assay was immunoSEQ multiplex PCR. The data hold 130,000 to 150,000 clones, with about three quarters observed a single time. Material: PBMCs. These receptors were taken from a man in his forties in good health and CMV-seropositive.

The CDR3 DNA sequence: TGTGCCAGCAGTCCCGGGACAGGGGGACTTAGTAAATACAATGAGCAGTTCTTC. It codes for CASSPGTGGLSKYNEQFF. This chain uses TRBV28 with TRBJ2-1, with 11 bases lining up with TRBD1. The V gene's germline CDR1 is MDHEN and CDR2 SYDVKM. This CDR3 has 18 residues. V lost 5 bases, J lost 4 bases, and 13 bases stayed unmatched.

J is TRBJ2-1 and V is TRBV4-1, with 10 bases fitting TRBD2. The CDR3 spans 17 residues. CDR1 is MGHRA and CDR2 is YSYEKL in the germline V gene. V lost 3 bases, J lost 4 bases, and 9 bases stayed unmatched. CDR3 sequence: CASSHGGGAGGYNEQFF. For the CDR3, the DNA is TGCGCCAGCAGCCACGGGGGCGGAGCGGGAGGGTACAATGAGCAGTTCTTC.

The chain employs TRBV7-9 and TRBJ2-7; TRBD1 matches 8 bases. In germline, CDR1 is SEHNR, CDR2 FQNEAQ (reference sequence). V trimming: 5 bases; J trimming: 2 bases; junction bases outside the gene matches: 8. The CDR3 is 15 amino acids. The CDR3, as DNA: TGTGCCAGCAGCACCTACAGGGGGGAGACCTACGAGCAGTACTTC. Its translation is CASSTYRGETYEQYF. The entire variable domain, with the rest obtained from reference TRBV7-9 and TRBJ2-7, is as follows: DTGVSQNPRHKITKRGQNVTFRCDPISEHNRLYWYRQTLGQGPEFLTYFQNEAQLEKSRLLSDRFSAERPKGSFSTLEIQRTEQGDSAMYLCASSTYRGETYEQYFGPGTRLTVT.

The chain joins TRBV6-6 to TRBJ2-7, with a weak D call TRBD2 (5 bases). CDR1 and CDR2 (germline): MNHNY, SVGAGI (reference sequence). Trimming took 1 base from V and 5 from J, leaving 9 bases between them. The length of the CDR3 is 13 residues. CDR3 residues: CASSYLIGDEQYF. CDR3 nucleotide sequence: TGTGCCAGCAGTTACTTGATCGGGGACGAGCAGTACTTC.